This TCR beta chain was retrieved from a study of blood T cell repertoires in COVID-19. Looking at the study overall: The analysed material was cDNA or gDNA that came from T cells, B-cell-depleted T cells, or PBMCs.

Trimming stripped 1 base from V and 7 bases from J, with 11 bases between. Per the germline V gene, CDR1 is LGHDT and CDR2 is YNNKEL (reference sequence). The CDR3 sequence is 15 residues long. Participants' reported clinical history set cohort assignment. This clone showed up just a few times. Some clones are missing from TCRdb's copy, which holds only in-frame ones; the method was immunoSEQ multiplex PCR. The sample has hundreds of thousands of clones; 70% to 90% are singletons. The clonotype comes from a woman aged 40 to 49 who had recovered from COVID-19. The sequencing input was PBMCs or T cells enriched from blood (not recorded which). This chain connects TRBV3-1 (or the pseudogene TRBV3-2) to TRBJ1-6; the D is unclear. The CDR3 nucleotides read TGTGCCAGCAGCCAAGGAAGGGAGGCCAATTCACCCCTCCACTTT. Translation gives CASSQGREANSPLHF.